Presented here are 27 T cell receptor beta chains from one specimen sequenced in a study of shared clonotypes between healthy human individuals. TCRdb's copy holds only in-frame clones and misses some; the assay was immunoSEQ multiplex PCR. Among about 980,000 clones, around three quarters were seen once, and the ten largest hold around 1.4%. The sequenced material came from memory CD4+ T cells sorted from blood. The subset is: CD45RA-negative fraction. The source of these receptors is a man in his late teens or twenties in good health.

This clone has a single count. CDR3 in amino acids: CASSLTASGNEQFF. CDR3 DNA sequence: TGTGCCAGCAGCTTAACGGCTAGCGGGAATGAGCAGTTCTTC. This sequence joins TRBV7-2 and TRBJ2-1, with 8 bases matching TRBD2. Losses at the gene ends were 2 bases for V and 7 bases for J; bases not matched to a gene: 4. The germline V gene encodes CDR1 SGHTA and CDR2 FQGNSA. The CDR3 is 14 residues long.

The chain carries TRBV5-1 and TRBJ2-5; D not certain. The germline CDR1 and CDR2 sequences are SGHRS and YFSETQ. V lost 0 bases and J 4 bases, leaving 13 bases between the germline ends. This CDR3 has 15 amino acids. The CDR3 reads CASSLEERRSETQYF. Written as DNA, the CDR3 is TGCGCCAGCAGCTTGGAGGAGCGTAGGTCAGAGACCCAGTACTTC.

The rearrangement uses TRBV30 and TRBJ1-4; D call uncertain. This CDR3 is built from 15 residues. Germline lookup yields CDR1 GTSNPN and CDR2 SVGIG (reference sequence). V gave up 5 bases and J gave up 0 bases, with 13 bases separating them. The CDR3 loop reads CAWVPIVATNEKLFF. The CDR3 DNA is TGTGCCTGGGTCCCTATAGTCGCAACTAATGAAAAACTGTTTTTT.

The genes are TRBV7-9 and TRBJ1-1; unclear D gene. Looked up from germline, CDR1 is SEHNR and CDR2 is FQNEAQ (reference sequence). V lost 1 base, J lost 8 bases, and 11 bases lay in between. The CDR3 has 13 residues. The CDR3 DNA follows: TGTGCCAGCAGCTTAGGGGCCGCCCTGGAAGCTTTCTTT. Amino acid sequence: CASSLGAALEAFF.

This chain uses TRBV5-4 with TRBJ2-1, with D possibly being TRBD1 or TRBD2 (5 bases each). The V end lost 4 bases, the J end lost 5 bases, and 16 bases lay between the germline ends. CDR1 SGHNT and CDR2 YYREEE come from the germline V gene (reference sequence). The CDR3 length is 15 residues. The DNA of the CDR3 is TGTGCCAGCAGCCGGGGACGGATTAACAACAATGAGCAGTTCTTC. Translation gives CASSRGRINNNEQFF.

Only a few counts were recorded for this clone. A much larger clone differs from this one at a single base, so this may be a read error. Other DNA sequences in the sample encode the same CDR3. The chain uses TRBV6-1 and TRBJ1-6; D is ambiguous. There are 15 residues in the CDR3. Germline V gene sequence: CDR1 MNHNS, CDR2 SASEGT. Trimming left V 2 bases short and J 0 bases short, with 5 bases between. The CDR3 sequence is CASSELSSYNSPLHF. Here the CDR3 DNA reads TGTGCCAGCAGTGAACTGAGCTCCTATAATTCACCCCTCCACTTT.

The chain links TRBV6-5 to TRBJ2-3; D is ambiguous. The CDR3 totals 15 residues. The ends were cut back, 2 bases at V and 0 bases at J, with 9 bases in the middle. In germline, CDR1 is MNHEY, CDR2 SVGAGI. Here the CDR3 DNA reads TGTGCCAGCAGTTACCATCGCCGCAGCACAGATACGCAGTATTTT. Its translation is CASSYHRRSTDTQYF.

This chain joins TRBV6-1 and TRBJ2-4; D assignment may be TRBD1 or TRBD2 (5 bases each). CDR3 length: 14 residues. Germline assignment: CDR1 MNHNS and CDR2 SASEGT. Trimming shortened V by 9 bases and J by 0 bases, and 12 bases separated the two germline ends. CDR3 sequence (DNA): TGTGCCAGTGTGGGGGTAAAAGCCAAAAACATTCAGTACTTC. Its translation is CASVGVKAKNIQYF.

This clone was detected many times. This chain joins TRBV4-3 and TRBJ2-1; the match to TRBD2 covers 8 bases. Looked up from germline, CDR1 is LGHNA and CDR2 is YSLEER. V gave up 0 bases and J gave up 12 bases; unmatched junction bases: 10. The CDR3 is 15 amino acids. Here the CDR3 DNA reads TGCGCCAGCAGCCAAGATATTGGGACTAGATATGGGCAGTTCTTC. Protein: CASSQDIGTRYGQFF.

Only a few counts were recorded for this clone. This chain links TRBV5-1 with TRBJ2-2, with D perhaps matching TRBD2 (6 bases). CDR3 length: 18 amino acids. The germline gives CDR1 SGHRS, CDR2 YFSETQ. Trimming pared 0 bases from V and 5 bases from J, leaving 20 bases between. The DNA for the CDR3 is TGCGCCAGCAGCTTGGCCGGGGCTAGCGCACTAAGTACCGGGGAGCTGTTTTTT. Translated, it gives CASSLAGASALSTGELFF.

This clone was seen a few times. The V call is TRBV28, the J call TRBJ1-6; D gene ambiguous. The CDR3 loop spans 14 amino acids. Per the germline V gene, CDR1 is MDHEN and CDR2 is SYDVKM. V lost 4 bases and J lost 13, with 17 bases in between. The CDR3 DNA reads as TGTGCCAGCAGTTCCGGGCCCTTCCCGGGGCCCCTCCACTTT. This encodes CASSSGPFPGPLHF. The full variable domain, completed using reference TRBV28 and TRBJ1-6, is DVKVTQSSRYLVKRTGEKVFLECVQDMDHENMFWYRQDPGLGLRLIYFSYDVKMKEKGDIPEGYSVSREKKERFSLILESASTNQTSMYLCASSSGPFPGPLHFGNGTRLTVT.

J is TRBJ2-3 and V is TRBV5-1; possible D gene TRBD1, 5 bases. Between the trimmed V and J ends, which lost 3 bases and 0 bases, there was a span of 8 bases. The CDR3 is 14 residues long. Germline CDR1 and CDR2: SGHRS and YFSETQ. CDR3 sequence reads: CASSWGASTDTQYF. DNA for the CDR3: TGCGCCAGCAGCTGGGGCGCTAGCACAGATACGCAGTATTTT.

With regard to this clone: Additional DNA sequences in this sample encode the identical CDR3. This chain uses TRBV5-4 with TRBJ1-6; the match to TRBD1 covers 8 bases. The germline V gene encodes CDR1 SGHNT and CDR2 YYREEE (reference sequence). The junction had 5 bases not matched to a gene; V was cut back by 0 bases and J by 9 bases. The CDR3 is made up of 15 amino acids. The CDR3 nucleotides are TGTGCCAGCAGCTTGGGGGGTGACAGGGGTTCACCCCTCCACTTT. Encoded protein: CASSLGGDRGSPLHF.

The chain employs TRBV7-2 and TRBJ2-1; TRBD2 is a possible D gene (6 bases). V was cut by 3 bases and J by 7 bases, with 16 bases left in between. From germline, CDR1 is SGHTA and CDR2 FQGNSA. The CDR3 length is 15 residues. CDR3 sequence: CASSFRGTPRNEQFF. DNA for the CDR3: TGTGCCAGCAGCTTCCGGGGGACCCCTCGAAATGAGCAGTTCTTC.

The chain links TRBV5-4 to TRBJ1-2; a weak D match, TRBD1 (6 bases). The V gene's germline CDR1 is SGHNT and CDR2 YYREEE (reference sequence). The CDR3 covers 14 residues. Deletions cut 4 bases from V and 8 bases from J, with 18 bases between. CDR3 protein: CASSGSQGLDGYTF. In DNA form, the CDR3 reads TGTGCCAGCAGCGGATCACAGGGTTTAGACGGCTACACCTTC.

This chain links TRBV10-3 with TRBJ2-6; D gene uncertain. V dropped 0 bases and J dropped 1 base, with 7 bases sitting between them. The CDR3 has 16 amino acids. Germline CDR1 and CDR2: ENHRY and SYGVKD. CDR3 region: CAISESERSGANVLTF. For the CDR3, the DNA is TGTGCCATCAGTGAGTCGGAACGGTCTGGGGCCAACGTCCTGACTTTC.

In this sample, this clone turned up once. This chain uses TRBV9 with TRBJ2-1; possible D gene TRBD2, 6 bases. V lost 0 bases and J lost 2, with 9 bases in between. The germline V gene has CDR1 SGDLS and CDR2 YYNGEE. The CDR3 loop spans 15 amino acids. The CDR3 sequence: CASSVGGNTYNEQFF. The CDR3 nucleotides are TGTGCCAGCAGCGTAGGCGGGAATACCTACAATGAGCAGTTCTTC.

The chain is built from TRBV12-5 and TRBJ2-3, with D possibly TRBD2 on 6 matching bases. The CDR3 totals 16 residues. Trimming shortened V by 1 base and J by 0 bases, and 11 bases separated the two germline ends. Germline CDR1 LGHNT, CDR2 FRNRAP. The CDR3 DNA reads as TGTGCTAGTGGTTTGGCACCCGGGACTAGCACAGATACGCAGTATTTT. Encoded protein: CASGLAPGTSTDTQYF.

This chain joins TRBV6-1 and TRBJ1-2, with D uncertain. The CDR3 extends over 14 amino acids. The V end lost 5 bases, the J end lost 4 bases, and 14 bases lay between the germline ends. Germline V gene data show CDR1 as MNHNS and CDR2 as SASEGT. CDR3 residues: CASSSPSGTYGYTF. CDR3 in DNA: TGTGCCAGCAGTTCCCCCTCGGGAACCTATGGCTACACCTTC.

The chain is built from TRBV6-1 and TRBJ1-5; D unresolved. The germline V and J ends were trimmed by 5 bases and 5 bases, with 7 bases remaining between them. The germline gives CDR1 MNHNS, CDR2 SASEGT. The CDR3 loop spans 12 amino acids. The CDR3 DNA is TGTGCCAGCAGTACAGCTTATCAGCCCCAGCATTTT. Translating it yields CASSTAYQPQHF.

This clone has only a few counts. The V gene is TRBV10-3, the J gene TRBJ2-2, with D unclear. The CDR3 covers 14 residues. Trimming shortened V by 6 bases and J by 2 bases, and 10 bases separated the two germline ends. Germline CDR1 is ENHRY and CDR2 is SYGVKD. The CDR3 coding sequence is TGTGCCATCAGGGTCGCAGACAACACCGGGGAGCTGTTTTTT. This codes for CAIRVADNTGELFF.

The chain employs TRBV9 and TRBJ2-1, with D maybe TRBD1 (5 bases). The CDR3 covers 14 residues. V dropped 0 bases and J dropped 6 bases, with 10 bases sitting between them. CDR1 and CDR2 from the germline V gene are SGDLS and YYNGEE. CDR3 region: CASSVGSRGNEQFF. CDR3 sequence (DNA): TGTGCCAGCAGCGTAGGGTCTAGGGGCAATGAGCAGTTCTTC.

V gene TRBV7-2 combines with J gene TRBJ2-3, with a possible D match to TRBD2 (6 bases). Germline CDR1 is SGHTA and CDR2 is FQGNSA. The CDR3 totals 15 residues. Trimming removed 5 bases from V and 2 bases from J, with 14 bases in between. The CDR3 DNA is TGTGCCAGCAGCCCCACGGGCGGGGCCACAGATACGCAGTATTTT. It translates to CASSPTGGATDTQYF.

This clone has a single count. V usage is TRBV14 and J usage is TRBJ2-1, with 11 nucleotides matching TRBD2. This CDR3 spans 18 amino acids. V trimming: 4 bases; J trimming: 4 bases; junction bases outside the gene matches: 12. Per germline, CDR1 SGHDN and CDR2 FVKESK. The CDR3 is CASSPRTTSGNRYNEQFF. Here the CDR3 DNA reads TGTGCCAGCAGCCCACGAACGACTAGCGGGAATAGGTACAATGAGCAGTTCTTC. The entire variable domain, with the rest obtained from reference TRBV14 and TRBJ2-1, is as follows: EAGVTQFPSHSVIEKGQTVTLRCDPISGHDNLYWYRRVMGKEIKFLLHFVKESKQDESGMPNNRFLAERTGGTYSTLKVQPAELEDSGVYFCASSPRTTSGNRYNEQFFGPGTRLTVL.

This clone was counted only a few times. A much larger clone lies one base from this, so it may be a read error. This chain links TRBV5-6 with TRBJ1-1, with D hard to call. The CDR3 runs 13 residues. Germline V CDR1 and CDR2: SGHDT, YYEEEE. Trimming stripped 0 bases from V and 0 bases from J, with 3 bases between. CDR3 sequence (DNA): TGTGCCAGCAGCTTGGTAGTGAACACTGAAGCTTTCTTT. Translation: CASSLVVNTEAFF.

The rearrangement links TRBV18 to TRBJ1-2; 7 nucleotides match TRBD1. V shed 1 base, J shed 3 bases, and the junction held 2 bases outside the gene matches. Germline CDR1 is KGHSH and CDR2 is LQKENI. CDR3 length: 14 amino acids. DNA for the CDR3: TGTGCCAGCTCACCACGCAGGGGGGACTATGGCTACACCTTC. It codes for CASSPRRGDYGYTF.

This clone was found a few times. The chain uses TRBV30 and TRBJ2-4; D ambiguous. V lost 4 bases and J lost 9, with 16 bases in between. Germline assignment: CDR1 GTSNPN and CDR2 SVGIG (reference sequence). The length of the CDR3 is 13 residues. The CDR3 loop is CAWNPGALGIQYF. The DNA for the CDR3 is TGTGCCTGGAATCCAGGAGCGTTGGGCATTCAGTACTTC.